The 17 T cell receptor beta chains reported below all come from one sample, sequenced in a study of T cells after posttransplantation cyclophosphamide. This table comes from immunoSEQ multiplex PCR, and its TCRdb copy is limited to in-frame clones, with some not included. The repertoire holds 50,000 to 60,000 clones, roughly 94% seen once, with 2.9% in the top ten. Specimen: PBMCs. Receptor source: a young woman in good health and a related stem cell transplant donor.

V gene TRBV30 combines with J gene TRBJ1-6; 9 bases are shared with TRBD1. The CDR3 is 17 amino acids. J lost 11 bases, V lost 4 bases, and 18 bases had no gene match. Germline CDR1 reads GTSNPN; CDR2 reads SVGIG (reference sequence). In DNA, the CDR3 is TGTGCCTGGAACCCCTCACCGGGACAGGGAGACGGGACACCCCTCCACTTT. Its translation is CAWNPSPGQGDGTPLHF.

CDR3 DNA sequence: TGTGCCAGCAGCTTAATCAGGGGTGGCACTGAAGCTTTCTTT. Protein: CASSLIRGGTEAFF. This chain joins TRBV11-2 and TRBJ1-1; TRBD1 is a possible D gene (6 bases). V lost 2 bases to trimming and J lost 4 bases, with 11 bases between them. The CDR3 is made up of 14 amino acids. CDR1 is SGHAT and CDR2 is FQNNGV in the germline V gene.

V gene TRBV9 combines with J gene TRBJ2-1, with 7 bases matching TRBD2. The CDR3 covers 15 residues. After removal of 0 bases from V and 4 bases from J, the junction contained 4 bases not matched to a gene. Germline values: CDR1 SGDLS, CDR2 YYNGEE. Written as DNA, the CDR3 is TGTGCCAGCAGCGTAGGGGCTAGCGGATACAATGAGCAGTTCTTC. Its protein is CASSVGASGYNEQFF.

The genes are TRBV6-6 and TRBJ1-6; no clear D gene. Germline loops: CDR1 MNHNY, CDR2 SVGAGI (reference sequence). Trimming removed 2 bases from V and 13 bases from J, with 15 bases in between. This CDR3 is built from 14 residues. The CDR3 sequence is CASSYTDQLLPLHF. The CDR3, as DNA: TGTGCCAGCAGTTACACAGATCAGCTACTCCCCCTCCACTTT.

The V call is TRBV27, the J call TRBJ2-7; TRBD1 matches at 10 bases. J lost 6 bases, V lost 0 bases, and 5 bases had no gene match. In germline, CDR1 is MNHEY, CDR2 SMNVEV (reference sequence). CDR3 size: 15 residues. CDR3 in amino acids: CASSLSWTGGAEQYF. CDR3 coding DNA: TGTGCCAGCAGTTTATCCTGGACAGGGGGTGCCGAGCAGTACTTC.

The rearrangement links TRBV18 to TRBJ1-2; tentatively, D is TRBD1 (6 bases). The V and J ends lost 3 bases and 5 bases respectively, with 16 bases between them. Germline CDR1 and CDR2: KGHSH and LQKENI. This CDR3 region has 15 residues. This CDR3 reads CASSPSGAVGYGYTF. CDR3 in DNA: TGTGCCAGCTCACCGTCAGGGGCAGTGGGATATGGCTACACCTTC.

This sequence joins TRBV4-3 and TRBJ1-2; 10 positions agree with TRBD1. Trimming cost V 0 bases and J 4 bases; bases outside gene matches: 5. Germline V CDR1 and CDR2: LGHNA, YSLEER. This CDR3 is 16 amino acids long. CDR3 residues: CASSQEYGTGVYGYTF. The DNA for the CDR3 is TGCGCCAGCAGCCAAGAATATGGGACAGGGGTCTATGGCTACACCTTC.

The chain carries TRBV7-2 and TRBJ2-5; possible D gene TRBD2, 5 bases. Between the trimmed V and J ends, which lost 1 base and 7 bases, there was a span of 7 bases. The germline gives CDR1 SGHTA, CDR2 FQGNSA. The CDR3 contains 12 residues. The CDR3 is CASSLEAGTQYF. The DNA of the CDR3 is TGTGCCAGCAGCTTAGAGGCGGGGACCCAGTACTTC.

The rearrangement links TRBV5-4 to TRBJ1-1; TRBD1 might be the D (6 bases). Trimming removed 2 bases from V and 0 bases from J, with 14 bases in between. From germline, CDR1 is SGHNT and CDR2 YYREEE (reference sequence). The CDR3 loop spans 16 amino acids. The CDR3 spells CASSFRGGALNTEAFF. DNA of the CDR3: TGTGCCAGCAGCTTTCGGGGGGGGGCCCTGAACACTGAAGCTTTCTTT.

The rearrangement links TRBV6-6 to TRBJ2-7; 8 bases are a match to TRBD1. Trimming at V came to 5 bases and at J to 2 bases, leaving 8 bases not matched to a gene. This CDR3 has 15 residues. Germline loops: CDR1 MNHNY, CDR2 SVGAGI (reference sequence). The chain's CDR3 is CASSLSGTGAYEQYF. As DNA, the CDR3 is TGTGCCAGCAGTCTTTCCGGGACAGGCGCCTACGAGCAGTACTTC.

J is TRBJ2-5 and V is TRBV2; D is perhaps TRBD1 (6 bases). CDR1 is SNHLY, CDR2 FYNNEI, per germline. V dropped 7 bases and J dropped 5 bases, with 14 bases sitting between them. The CDR3 loop spans 13 amino acids. CDR3 bases: TGTGCCAGCAACCTACAGGGTTGGGAGACCCAGTACTTC. Translation gives CASNLQGWETQYF.

Concerning this clone: Compared with germline, one end of the junction differs, possibly owing to a read error. The CDR3 spells CASSEGRDREHRGAVF. CDR3 in DNA: TGCGCCAGCAGTGAGGGCCGGGACAGAGAACACCGGGGAGCTGTTTTT. V is TRBV10-1 and J is TRBJ2-2, with TRBD1 identical over 7 bases. Germline values: CDR1 WNHNN, CDR2 SYGVQD (reference sequence). This CDR3 is 16 amino acids long.

This CDR3 is CASNHPGTGGGNGYTF. For the CDR3, the DNA is TGTGCCAGCAACCACCCCGGGACAGGGGGCGGAAATGGCTACACCTTC. The gene calls are TRBV18 and TRBJ1-2; 12 bases align to TRBD1. V dropped 8 bases and J dropped 6; count of bases not matched to a gene: 13. This CDR3 has 16 residues. Looked up from germline, CDR1 is KGHSH and CDR2 is LQKENI.

This chain links TRBV29-1 with TRBJ1-1; 9 nucleotides agree with TRBD1. Germline V gene lookup returns CDR1 SQVTM and CDR2 ANQGSEA. CDR3 size: 14 residues. The ends lost 7 bases at V and 8 bases at J; junction bases unmatched: 14. The CDR3 coding sequence is TGCAGCGGTGGCTCGGGACAGGGTGGACGGGAAGCTTTCTTT. Its protein is CSGGSGQGGREAFF.

The chain uses TRBV6-6 and TRBJ1-5; 9 bases are a match to TRBD1. V lost 5 bases and J lost 7; bases outside the gene matches: 3. Per germline, CDR1 MNHNY and CDR2 SVGAGI (reference sequence). CDR3 size: 13 residues. Here the CDR3 reads CASSTGQGQPQHF. The CDR3 DNA reads TGTGCCAGCAGTACCGGACAGGGGCAGCCCCAGCATTTT.

This rearrangement joins TRBV4-3 to TRBJ1-1; D call uncertain. V was cut by 1 base and J by 0 bases, with 12 bases left in between. CDR3 size: 16 residues. In germline, CDR1 is LGHNA, CDR2 YSLEER. The CDR3 loop is CASSQANRRMNTEAFF. The CDR3 DNA sequence: TGCGCCAGCAGCCAAGCGAACAGAAGGATGAACACTGAAGCTTTCTTT.

V is TRBV7-8 and J is TRBJ2-7, with 9 bases aligning to TRBD1. V lost 3 bases to trimming and J lost 3 bases; unmatched junction nucleotides: 6. The CDR3 totals 15 residues. Germline-derived CDR1 and CDR2 are SGHVS and FQNEAQ. Written as DNA, the CDR3 is TGTGCCAGCAGCTTTCGGACAGGGGTTGGCTACGAGCAGTACTTC. It is translated as CASSFRTGVGYEQYF.